This T cell receptor (beta chain) was sequenced during a study of T cell responses to AZD1222 COVID-19 vaccine. Study-level results: With two AZD1222 doses given, Spike-specific TCR breadth and depth both rose. Donors in the cohort were predominantly white British and more often female, and clonal diversity was possibly underestimated.

The germline gives CDR1 SGHNT, CDR2 YYREEE (reference sequence). Trimming stripped 1 base from V and 4 bases from J, with 8 bases between. This CDR3 has 13 residues. Clones were sequenced by immunoSEQ multiplex PCR, and TCRdb holds only the in-frame ones, with some missing. The sample yields around 150,000 clones, roughly 90% seen once. A word on this clone: Its target is unknown.

Sequencing used peripheral blood, obtained 28 days after the second AZD1222 dose. The genes are TRBV5-4 and TRBJ1-1; D unresolved. The sequence was obtained from an adult who received the AZD1222 COVID-19 vaccine. The DNA of the CDR3 is TGTGCCAGCAGCTTGCAGGCGGGCACTGAAGCTTTCTTT. Translating it yields CASSLQAGTEAFF.